This record covers a single T cell receptor beta chain. Its cognate antigen is unknown. Germline CDR1 is MNHNY and CDR2 is SVGAGI (reference sequence). The V and J ends lost 2 bases and 9 bases respectively, with 8 bases between them. This CDR3 comprises 12 residues. This record comes from a study of T cells in localized non-small cell lung cancer. General observations from the study: Median detection of top 100 tumor clones in adjacent lung was around 60 clones.

The assay was immunoSEQ multiplex PCR, and TCRdb's table has in-frame clones only and misses some. The table lists tens of thousands of clones, roughly nine tenths of them singletons, with roughly a fifth in the top ten. V usage is TRBV6-6 and J usage is TRBJ1-5; D gene ambiguous. The TCR sequence derives from a male donor older than 55 with stage III squamous cell lung carcinoma. This sample comprised peripheral blood, obtained before any cancer treatment. The DNA of the CDR3 is TGTGCCAGCAGTTACGTGTCTGGGCCCCAGCATTTT. The encoded protein is CASSYVSGPQHF.